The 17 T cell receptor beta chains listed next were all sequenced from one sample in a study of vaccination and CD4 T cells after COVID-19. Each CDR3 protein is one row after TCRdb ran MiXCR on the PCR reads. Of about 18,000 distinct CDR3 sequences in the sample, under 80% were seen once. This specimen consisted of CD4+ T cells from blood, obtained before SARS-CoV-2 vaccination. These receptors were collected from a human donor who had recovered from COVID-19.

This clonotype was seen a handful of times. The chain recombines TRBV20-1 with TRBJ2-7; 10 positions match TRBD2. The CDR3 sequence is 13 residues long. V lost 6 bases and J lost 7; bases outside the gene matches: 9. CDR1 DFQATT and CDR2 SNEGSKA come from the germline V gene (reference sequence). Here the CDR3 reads CSAAAGGFGEQYF. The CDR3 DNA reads TGCAGTGCCGCAGCGGGAGGGTTCGGGGAGCAGTACTTC.

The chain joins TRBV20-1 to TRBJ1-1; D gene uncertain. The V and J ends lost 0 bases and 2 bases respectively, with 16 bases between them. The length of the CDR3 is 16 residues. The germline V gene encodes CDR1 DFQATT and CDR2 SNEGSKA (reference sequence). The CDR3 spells CSARDGGSSLNTEAFF. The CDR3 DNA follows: TGCAGTGCTAGAGATGGTGGGAGTAGCCTAAACACTGAAGCTTTCTTT.

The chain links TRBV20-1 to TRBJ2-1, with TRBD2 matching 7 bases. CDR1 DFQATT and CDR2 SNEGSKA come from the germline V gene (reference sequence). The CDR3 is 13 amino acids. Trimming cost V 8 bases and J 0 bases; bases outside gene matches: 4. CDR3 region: CSSLAASYNEQFF. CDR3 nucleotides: TGCAGTAGTCTAGCGGCCTCCTACAATGAGCAGTTCTTC.

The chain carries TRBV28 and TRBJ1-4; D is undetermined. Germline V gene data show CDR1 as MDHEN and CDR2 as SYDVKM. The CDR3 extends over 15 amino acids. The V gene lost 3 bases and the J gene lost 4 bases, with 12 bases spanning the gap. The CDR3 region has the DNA TGTGCCAGCAGTTTTGGCGGGCGGCTTAATGAAAAACTGTTTTTT. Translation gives CASSFGGRLNEKLFF.

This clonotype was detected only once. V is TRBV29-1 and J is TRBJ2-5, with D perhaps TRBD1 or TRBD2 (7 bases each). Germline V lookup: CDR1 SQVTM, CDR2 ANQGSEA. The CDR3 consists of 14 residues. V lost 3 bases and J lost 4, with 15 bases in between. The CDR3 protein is CSVDGRGGAETQYF. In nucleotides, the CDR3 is TGCAGCGTTGATGGCAGGGGGGGCGCAGAGACCCAGTACTTC.

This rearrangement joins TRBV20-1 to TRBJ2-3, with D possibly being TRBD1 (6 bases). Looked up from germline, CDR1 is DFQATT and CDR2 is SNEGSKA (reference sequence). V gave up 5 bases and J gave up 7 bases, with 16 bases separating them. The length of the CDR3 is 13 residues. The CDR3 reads CSASLGALHTQYF. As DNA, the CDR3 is TGCAGTGCTTCCTTGGGGGCTCTACATACGCAGTATTTT.

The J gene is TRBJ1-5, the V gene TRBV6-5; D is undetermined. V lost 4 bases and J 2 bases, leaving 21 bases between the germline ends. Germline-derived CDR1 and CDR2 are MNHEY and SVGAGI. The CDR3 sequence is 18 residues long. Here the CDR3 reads CASSSNPPGAGGNQPQHF. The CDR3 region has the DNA TGTGCCAGCAGTTCCAACCCGCCAGGTGCGGGTGGCAATCAGCCCCAGCATTTT.

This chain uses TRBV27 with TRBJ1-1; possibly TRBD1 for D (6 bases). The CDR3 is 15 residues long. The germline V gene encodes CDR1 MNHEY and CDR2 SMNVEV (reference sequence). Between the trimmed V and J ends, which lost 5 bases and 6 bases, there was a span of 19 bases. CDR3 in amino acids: CASSPLGQSFAEAFF. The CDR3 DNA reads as TGTGCCAGCAGTCCCCTAGGACAGTCTTTTGCTGAAGCTTTCTTT.

The CDR3, as DNA: TGTGCCAGCAGTTTCCCTGGCTACAGGGGATACAATGAGCAGTTCTTC. It translates to CASSFPGYRGYNEQFF. J is TRBJ2-1 and V is TRBV27; 7 nucleotides line up with TRBD1. Unmatched junction bases numbered 9, after V lost 3 bases and J lost 4 bases. CDR3 length: 16 amino acids. Germline V gives CDR1 MNHEY, CDR2 SMNVEV (reference sequence).

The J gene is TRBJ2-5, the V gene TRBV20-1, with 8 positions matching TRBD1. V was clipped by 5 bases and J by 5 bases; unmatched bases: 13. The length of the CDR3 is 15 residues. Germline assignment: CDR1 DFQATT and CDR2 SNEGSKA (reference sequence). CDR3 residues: CSAGQGDRSAETQYF. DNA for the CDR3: TGCAGTGCTGGACAGGGAGATCGGTCGGCGGAGACCCAGTACTTC.

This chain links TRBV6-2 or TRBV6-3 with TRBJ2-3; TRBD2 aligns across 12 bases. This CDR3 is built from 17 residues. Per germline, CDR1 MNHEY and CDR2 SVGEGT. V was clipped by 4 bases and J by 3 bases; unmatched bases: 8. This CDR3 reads CASSSRLAGDLTDTQYF. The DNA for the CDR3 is TGTGCCAGCAGTTCTAGACTAGCGGGAGACTTGACAGATACGCAGTATTTT.

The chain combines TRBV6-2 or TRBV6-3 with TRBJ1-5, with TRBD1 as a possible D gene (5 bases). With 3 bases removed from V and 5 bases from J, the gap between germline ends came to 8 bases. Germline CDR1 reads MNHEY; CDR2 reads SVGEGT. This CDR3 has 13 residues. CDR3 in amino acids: CASSYGADQPQHF. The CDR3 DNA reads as TGTGCCAGCAGTTATGGGGCAGATCAGCCCCAGCATTTT.

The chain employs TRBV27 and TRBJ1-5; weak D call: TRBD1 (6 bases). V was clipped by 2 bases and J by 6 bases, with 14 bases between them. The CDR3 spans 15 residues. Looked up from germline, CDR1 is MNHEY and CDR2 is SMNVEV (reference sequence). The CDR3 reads CASSLRGAGIQPQHF. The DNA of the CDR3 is TGTGCCAGCAGTTTACGGGGGGCAGGGATTCAGCCCCAGCATTTT.

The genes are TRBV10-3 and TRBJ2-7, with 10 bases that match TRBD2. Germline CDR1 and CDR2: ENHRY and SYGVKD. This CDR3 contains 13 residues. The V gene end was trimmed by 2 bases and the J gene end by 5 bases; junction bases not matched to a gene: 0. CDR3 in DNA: TGTGCCATCAGTGAGGGGACTAGCGACGAGCAGTACTTC. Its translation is CAISEGTSDEQYF.

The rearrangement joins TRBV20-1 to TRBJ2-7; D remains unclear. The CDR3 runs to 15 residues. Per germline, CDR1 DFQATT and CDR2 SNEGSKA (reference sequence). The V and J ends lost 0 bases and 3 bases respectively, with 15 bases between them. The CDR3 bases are TGCAGTGCTAGAGAGAACGAGGTCCTGGGCTACGAGCAGTACTTC. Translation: CSARENEVLGYEQYF.

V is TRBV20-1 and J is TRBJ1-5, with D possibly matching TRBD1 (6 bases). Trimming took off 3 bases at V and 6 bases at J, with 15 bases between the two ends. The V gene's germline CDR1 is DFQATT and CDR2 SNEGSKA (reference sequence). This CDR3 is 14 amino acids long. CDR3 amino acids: CSASEGGRGQPQHF. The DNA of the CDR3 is TGCAGTGCTAGTGAGGGGGGACGGGGTCAGCCCCAGCATTTT.

DNA of the CDR3: TGTGCCAGCACCCCCCCCTCTGACAGGGGAGAGACCCAGTACTTC. Its translation: CASTPPSDRGETQYF. J is TRBJ2-5 and V is TRBV6-1; 8 bases map to TRBD1. There are 15 residues in the CDR3. V lost 7 bases, J lost 4 bases, and 11 bases stayed unmatched. CDR1 MNHNS and CDR2 SASEGT come from the germline V gene.